This T cell receptor (beta chain) was captured in a study of shared clonotypes between healthy human individuals. Naive CD8 cells lacked CD45RO and underwent positive selection for CCR7, leaving out terminally differentiated effector memory CD45RA+ cells. The germline V gene encodes CDR1 ENHRY and CDR2 SYGVKD. The junction had 15 bases not matched to a gene; V was cut back by 0 bases and J by 3 bases. This CDR3 spans 19 amino acids. Method: immunoSEQ multiplex PCR; TCRdb's copy keeps in-frame clones and lacks some. The sample lists under 850,000 clones; 90% to 95% were seen once. For this clone: Its antigen is not known.

Study findings and constraints: Around 5% was the fraction of naive CD4 clonotypes found shared across several donors. Genetic and exposure-history diversity was limited by the few donors.

The chain uses TRBV10-3 and TRBJ2-7; 9 nucleotides align to TRBD2. Input material: naive CD8+ T cells sorted from blood. The source is a man younger than 40 in good health. The CDR3 DNA sequence: TGTGCCATCAGTGAGTCGTGGCGGGAGGGCCTATCAGGCTACTACGAGCAGTACTTC. This codes for CAISESWREGLSGYYEQYF.